This is a list of T cell receptor beta chains from one sample in a study of T cell responses to AZD1222 COVID-19 vaccine. Here immunoSEQ multiplex PCR was the method, and the copy in TCRdb shows in-frame clones only, minus some. The repertoire holds around 190,000 clones, 94% seen once, with around 1.6% in the top ten. Material: peripheral blood, obtained 28 days after the second AZD1222 dose. All receptors come from an adult who received the AZD1222 COVID-19 vaccine. Both conserved end residues are part of each CDR3. D genes are given only for firm matches. Clone size is shown for a subset of rows, as once, few, many or a class of expanded clone.

J gene: TRBJ1-6; D gene: -; clone size: -; V gene: TRBV7-2; CDR3 DNA: TGTGCCAGCAGACCTCCGGGACAAATCAATTCACCCCTCCACTTT; CDR3 protein: CASRPPGQINSPLHF
J gene: TRBJ2-3; D gene: TRBD2; clone size: -; V gene: TRBV7-9; CDR3 DNA: TGTGCCAGCAGAGACGGGAGGACAGATACGCAGTATTTT; CDR3 protein: CASRDGRTDTQYF
J gene: TRBJ1-1; D gene: TRBD1; clone size: once; V gene: TRBV12-5; CDR3 DNA: TGTGCTAGTGGTTTGGGGGGACAGGGCGTCGCTTTCTTT; CDR3 protein: CASGLGGQGVAFF
J gene: TRBJ1-1; D gene: -; clone size: -; V gene: TRBV2; CDR3 DNA: TGTGCCACCCGTCGTATAGGAAACACTGAAGCTTTCTTT; CDR3 protein: CATRRIGNTEAFF
J gene: TRBJ2-3; D gene: TRBD1; clone size: -; V gene: TRBV18; CDR3 DNA: TGTGCCAGCTCACCACTGATGACAGGGCCTAGCACAGATACGCAGTATTTT; CDR3 protein: CASSPLMTGPSTDTQYF
J gene: TRBJ1-1; D gene: -; clone size: -; V gene: TRBV6-6; CDR3 DNA: TGTGCCAGCAGTTACACGGCCAACACTGAAGCTTTCTTT; CDR3 protein: CASSYTANTEAFF
J gene: TRBJ2-1; D gene: -; clone size: once; V gene: TRBV27; CDR3 DNA: TGTGCCAGCAGTTCCCGACTAGTCAATGAGCAGTTCTTC; CDR3 protein: CASSSRLVNEQFF
J gene: TRBJ1-5; D gene: -; clone size: -; V gene: TRBV5-1; CDR3 DNA: TGCGCCAGCAGCTTGGATGGTGGGGGGAATAGCAATCAGCCCCAGCATTTT; CDR3 protein: CASSLDGGGNSNQPQHF
J gene: TRBJ2-6; D gene: -; clone size: -; V gene: TRBV28; CDR3 DNA: TGTGCCAGCAGTTTAACGCCCGGGGGTTCGGGTGGATCTGGGGCCAACGTCCTGACTTTC; CDR3 protein: CASSLTPGGSGGSGANVLTF
J gene: TRBJ2-1; D gene: -; clone size: -; V gene: TRBV7-9; CDR3 DNA: TGTGCCAGCAGCTTCGGGGATTCCGTCTTCGATGAGCAGTTCTTC; CDR3 protein: CASSFGDSVFDEQFF
J gene: TRBJ2-1; D gene: -; clone size: -; V gene: TRBV11-2; CDR3 DNA: TGTGCCAGCAGCTTAGAGGAATACTCCTACAATGAGCAGTTCTTC; CDR3 protein: CASSLEEYSYNEQFF
J gene: TRBJ2-2; D gene: TRBD2; clone size: -; V gene: TRBV24-1; CDR3 DNA: TGTGCCACCAGTGACCAGGCGCCTAGCGGGAGGTTCGCTGAGGCCGGGGAGCTGTTTTTT; CDR3 protein: CATSDQAPSGRFAEAGELFF
J gene: TRBJ1-3; D gene: TRBD1; clone size: -; V gene: TRBV6-6; CDR3 DNA: TGTGCCAGCAGTTACTCAAGGACAGGGGGAGGAAACACCATATATTTT; CDR3 protein: CASSYSRTGGGNTIYF
J gene: TRBJ1-3; D gene: -; clone size: -; V gene: TRBV19; CDR3 DNA: TGTGCCAGTAGTACCGACACCCGCTCTGGAAACACCATATATTTT; CDR3 protein: CASSTDTRSGNTIYF
J gene: TRBJ1-6; D gene: -; clone size: -; V gene: TRBV20-1; CDR3 DNA: TGCAGTGCTAGTACCGCGGCCGGGGGCCCCAATTCACCCCTCCACTTT; CDR3 protein: CSASTAAGGPNSPLHF
J gene: TRBJ1-2; D gene: TRBD1; clone size: -; V gene: TRBV7-9; CDR3 DNA: TGTGCCAGCAGCTTAGTCGGTAGGGGGCGCGATTATGGCTACACCTTC; CDR3 protein: CASSLVGRGRDYGYTF
J gene: TRBJ2-7; D gene: TRBD2; clone size: -; V gene: TRBV5-1; CDR3 DNA: TGCGCCAGCAGCCGGACTAGCGGGAGATTTGGTTCCTACGAGCAGTACTTC; CDR3 protein: CASSRTSGRFGSYEQYF
J gene: TRBJ1-1; D gene: -; clone size: -; V gene: TRBV6-1; CDR3 DNA: TGTGCCAGCAGTGAAGCGCTTGGGGGCGCCGGGAACACTGAAGCTTTCTTT; CDR3 protein: CASSEALGGAGNTEAFF
J gene: TRBJ1-2; D gene: TRBD1; clone size: -; V gene: TRBV18; CDR3 DNA: TGTGCCAGCTCACCCCCCGGGACAGGGTTTGGCTACACCTTC; CDR3 protein: CASSPPGTGFGYTF
J gene: TRBJ2-7; D gene: TRBD2; clone size: -; V gene: TRBV4-1; CDR3 DNA: TGCGCCAGCAGCCAGGGTTATAGCGGGAAAGTGTACGAGCAGTACTTC; CDR3 protein: CASSQGYSGKVYEQYF